This entry features one T cell receptor beta chain sequence. The antigen is undetermined. This record belongs to a study of T cells expressing NK-cell markers. About the research overall: Repertoires of TCR beta were obtained from T cells sorted as CD3+CD56+NKG2C+, CD3+CD56+NKG2C- and CD3+CD56-NKG2C+. Study-wide findings and caveats: Five or six donors showed dominant NKG2C+ clonotypes comprising roughly 1.0-7.0% of their CD8+ T cells. The leading position in the CD3+CD56-NKG2C+ fraction of several donors also went to these clonotypes.

UMIs accompanied the 5'RACE template switching by which TCR beta cDNA was made. After re-calling the 5' RACE reads, TCRdb lists one entry per CDR3 protein, DNA absent. The table lists about 460,000 distinct CDR3 sequences. This CDR3 contains 12 residues. The sequenced material came from blood T cells: a sorted CD56 or NKG2C T cell subset, CD4+ or CD8+ T cells, or bulk PBMC T cells (not recorded which). The clonotype comes from a woman between 45 and 60 years old in good health. The genes are TRBV12-3 or TRBV12-4 and TRBJ1-4. The CDR3 reads CASSKDREKLFF.